This T cell receptor (beta chain) was captured by sequencing in a study of T-cell reconstitution after alpha-beta-depleted transplantation in children. Whole-study findings and limits: By about two months after transplant, alpha-beta T cells reportedly arose from several hundred graft clones that had expanded. The main origin of T-cell counts and diversity one year after transplant was newly produced T cells.

Preparation of the TCRbeta library involved a method that used unique molecular identifiers. TCRdb used MiXCR to reprocess the PCR reads, holding one entry per CDR3 protein. The sample consists of fewer than 250,000 distinct CDR3 sequences, about 15% of them appearing once. This clonotype was seen at least ten times. Its antigen is unidentified. The V gene end was trimmed by 5 bases and the J gene end by 0 bases; junction bases not matched to a gene: 6. CDR1 and CDR2 from the germline V gene are SQVTM and ANQGSEA. The CDR3 length is 15 residues. Material: PBMCs, mostly from graft donor cells, obtained 360 days after TCRalphabeta/CD19-depleted stem cell transplant. This TCR was recovered from a male patient between 2 and 10 years old who had a stem cell transplant for acute lymphoblastic leukemia, so the T cells may come from the graft donor. This chain links TRBV29-1 with TRBJ2-2, with 7 bases lining up with TRBD1. CDR3 DNA: TGCAGCGTTCGCACCGGGACAGCGAACACCGGGGAGCTGTTTTTT. Translating it yields CSVRTGTANTGELFF.